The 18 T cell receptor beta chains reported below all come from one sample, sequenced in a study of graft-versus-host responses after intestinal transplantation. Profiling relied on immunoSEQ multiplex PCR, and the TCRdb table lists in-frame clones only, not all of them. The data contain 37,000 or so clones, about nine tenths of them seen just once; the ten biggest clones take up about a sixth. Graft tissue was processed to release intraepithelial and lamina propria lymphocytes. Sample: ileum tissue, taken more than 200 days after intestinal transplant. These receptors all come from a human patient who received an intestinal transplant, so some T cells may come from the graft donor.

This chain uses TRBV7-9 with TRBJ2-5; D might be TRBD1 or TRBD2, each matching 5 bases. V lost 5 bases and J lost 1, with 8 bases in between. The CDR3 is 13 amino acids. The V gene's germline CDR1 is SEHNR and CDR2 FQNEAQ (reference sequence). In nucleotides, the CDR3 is TGTGCCAGCAGCCACGGGACCCAAGAGACCCAGTACTTC. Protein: CASSHGTQETQYF.

The CDR3 nucleotides are TGTGCCAGCAGTATCGACAAATCCCTGGAGCAGTTCTTC. Residues: CASSIDKSLEQFF. V and J are TRBV27 and TRBJ2-1; D unclear. V lost 5 bases to trimming and J lost 10 bases, with 15 bases between them. Per the germline V gene, CDR1 is MNHEY and CDR2 is SMNVEV (reference sequence). CDR3 length equals 13 residues.

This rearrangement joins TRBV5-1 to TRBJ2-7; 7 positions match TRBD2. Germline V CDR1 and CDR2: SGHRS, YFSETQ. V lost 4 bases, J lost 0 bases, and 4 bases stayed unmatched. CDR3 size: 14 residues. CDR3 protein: CASSAGLPSYEQYF. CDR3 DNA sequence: TGCGCCAGCAGCGCGGGACTACCCTCCTACGAGCAGTACTTC.

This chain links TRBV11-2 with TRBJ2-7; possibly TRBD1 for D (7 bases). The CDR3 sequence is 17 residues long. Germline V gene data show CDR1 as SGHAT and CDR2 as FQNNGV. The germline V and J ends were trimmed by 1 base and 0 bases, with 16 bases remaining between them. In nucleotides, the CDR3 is TGTGCCAGCAGCTTAGGGACAGGCGGGGCGAGCTCCTACGAGCAGTACTTC. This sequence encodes CASSLGTGGASSYEQYF.

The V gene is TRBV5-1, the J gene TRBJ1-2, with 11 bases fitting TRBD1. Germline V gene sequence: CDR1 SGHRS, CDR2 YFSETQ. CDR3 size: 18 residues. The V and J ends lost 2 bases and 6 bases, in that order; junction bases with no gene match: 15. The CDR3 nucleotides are TGCGCCAGCAGCTTATCGTCCCCCCGGGACAGGGGGTTGGATGGCTACACCTTC. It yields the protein CASSLSSPRDRGLDGYTF.

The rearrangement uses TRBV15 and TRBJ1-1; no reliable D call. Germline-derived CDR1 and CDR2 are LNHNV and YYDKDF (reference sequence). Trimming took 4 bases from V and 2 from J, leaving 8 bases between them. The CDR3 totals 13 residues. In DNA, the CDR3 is TGTGCCACCAGCATAGAGTCTAACACTGAAGCTTTCTTT. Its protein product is CATSIESNTEAFF.

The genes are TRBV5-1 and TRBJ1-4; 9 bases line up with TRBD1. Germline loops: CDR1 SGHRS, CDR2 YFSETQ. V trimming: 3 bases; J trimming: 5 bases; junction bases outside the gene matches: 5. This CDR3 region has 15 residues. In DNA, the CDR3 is TGCGCCAGCAGCTCCGGGACAGGGAGGAATGAAAAACTGTTTTTT. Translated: CASSSGTGRNEKLFF.

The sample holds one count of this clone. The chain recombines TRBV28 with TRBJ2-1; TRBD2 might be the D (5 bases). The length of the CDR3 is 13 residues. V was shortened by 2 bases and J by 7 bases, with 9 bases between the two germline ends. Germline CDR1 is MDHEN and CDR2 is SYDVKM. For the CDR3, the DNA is TGTGCCAGCAGTTTAGCGGGTTGGAATGAGCAGTTCTTC. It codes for CASSLAGWNEQFF.

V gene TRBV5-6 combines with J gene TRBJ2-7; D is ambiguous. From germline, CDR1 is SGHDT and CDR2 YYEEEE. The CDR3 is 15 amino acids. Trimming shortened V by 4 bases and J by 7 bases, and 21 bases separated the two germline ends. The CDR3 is CASSLSVEVMREQYF. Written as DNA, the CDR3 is TGTGCCAGCAGCCTATCAGTAGAGGTGATGAGGGAGCAGTACTTC.

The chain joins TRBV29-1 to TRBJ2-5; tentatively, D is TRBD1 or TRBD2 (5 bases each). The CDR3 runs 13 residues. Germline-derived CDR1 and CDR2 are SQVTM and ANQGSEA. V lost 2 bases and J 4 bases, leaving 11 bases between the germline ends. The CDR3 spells CSVERQGRETQYF. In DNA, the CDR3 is TGCAGCGTTGAACGGCAGGGACGAGAGACCCAGTACTTC. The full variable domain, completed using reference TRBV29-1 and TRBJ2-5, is SAVISQKPSRDICQRGTSLTIQCQVDSQVTMMFWYRQQPGQSLTLIATANQGSEATYESGFVIDKFPISRPNLTFSTLTVSNMSPEDSSIYLCSVERQGRETQYFGPGTRLLVL.

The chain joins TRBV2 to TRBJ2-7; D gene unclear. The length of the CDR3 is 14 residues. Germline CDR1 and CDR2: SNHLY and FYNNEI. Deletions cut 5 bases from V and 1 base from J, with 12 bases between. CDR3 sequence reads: CASSLAVGSYEQYF. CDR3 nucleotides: TGTGCCAGCAGTCTGGCGGTGGGGTCCTACGAGCAGTACTTC.

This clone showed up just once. The CDR3 reads CATSRGANANTGELFF. In DNA, the CDR3 is TGTGCCACCAGCAGAGGTGCGAATGCGAACACCGGGGAGCTGTTTTTT. The chain employs TRBV15 and TRBJ2-2; D is ambiguous. The V gene's germline CDR1 is LNHNV and CDR2 YYDKDF (reference sequence). V lost 1 base, J lost 0 bases, and 9 bases lay in between. The CDR3 covers 16 residues.

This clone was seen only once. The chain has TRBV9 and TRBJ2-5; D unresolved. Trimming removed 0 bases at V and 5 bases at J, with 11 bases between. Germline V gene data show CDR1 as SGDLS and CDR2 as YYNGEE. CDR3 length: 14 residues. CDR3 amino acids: CASSVVPSAETQYF. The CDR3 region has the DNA TGTGCCAGCAGCGTAGTGCCCAGCGCGGAGACCCAGTACTTC.

For the CDR3, the DNA is TGTGCCAGCTCAGCGGGGGGCTCCTACAATGAGCAGTTCTTC. Its translation is CASSAGGSYNEQFF. V usage is TRBV7-9 and J usage is TRBJ2-1; 9 bases are shared with TRBD2. Germline assignment: CDR1 SEHNR and CDR2 FQNEAQ (reference sequence). This CDR3 spans 14 amino acids. The junction had 2 bases not matched to a gene; V was cut back by 8 bases and J by 0 bases.

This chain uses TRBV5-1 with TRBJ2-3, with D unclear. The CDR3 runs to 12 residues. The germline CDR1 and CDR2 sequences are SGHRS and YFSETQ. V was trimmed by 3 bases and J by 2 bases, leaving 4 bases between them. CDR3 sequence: CASSSTTDTQYF. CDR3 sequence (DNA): TGCGCCAGCAGCTCCACCACAGATACGCAGTATTTT.

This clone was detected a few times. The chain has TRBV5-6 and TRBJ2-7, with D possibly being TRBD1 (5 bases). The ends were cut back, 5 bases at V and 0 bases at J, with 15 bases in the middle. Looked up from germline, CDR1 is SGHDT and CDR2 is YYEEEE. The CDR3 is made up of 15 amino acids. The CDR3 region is CASSFRDGSSYEQYF. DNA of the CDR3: TGTGCCAGCAGTTTCAGGGATGGTAGCTCCTACGAGCAGTACTTC. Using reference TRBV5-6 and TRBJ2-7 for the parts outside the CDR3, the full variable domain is DAGVTQSPTHLIKTRGQQVTLRCSPKSGHDTVSWYQQALGQGPQFIFQYYEEEERQRGNFPDRFSGHQFPNYSSELNVNALLLGDSALYLCASSFRDGSSYEQYFGPGTRLTVT.

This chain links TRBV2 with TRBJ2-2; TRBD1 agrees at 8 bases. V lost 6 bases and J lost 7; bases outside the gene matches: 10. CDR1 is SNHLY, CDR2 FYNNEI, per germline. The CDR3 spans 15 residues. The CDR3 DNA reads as TGTGCCAGCAGCCCCAGGGGGCTGATTGGCGGGGAGCTGTTTTTT. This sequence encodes CASSPRGLIGGELFF.

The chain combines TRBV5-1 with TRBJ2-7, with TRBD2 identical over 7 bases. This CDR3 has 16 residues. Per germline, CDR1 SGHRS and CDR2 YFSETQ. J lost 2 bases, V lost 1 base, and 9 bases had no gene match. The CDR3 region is CASSLYTGGVTYEQYF. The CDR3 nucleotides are TGCGCCAGCAGCTTGTACACGGGAGGCGTAACCTACGAGCAGTACTTC.